Below are 17 T cell receptor beta chains sequenced from a single sample in a study of technical replicates of blood from a few donors. The data were produced by immunoSEQ multiplex PCR, yet TCRdb's version contains in-frame clones alone and is incomplete. The sample has tens of thousands of clones, around 85% seen once. The specimen sequenced was PBMCs. The receptor set was obtained from a human donor in good health. Some clones in this sample may be carry-over from other donors' samples.

The V gene is TRBV27, the J gene TRBJ2-5; a possible D gene is TRBD1 (5 bases). CDR3 length: 12 amino acids. The germline V gene encodes CDR1 MNHEY and CDR2 SMNVEV (reference sequence). Trimming pared 5 bases from V and 4 bases from J, leaving 8 bases between. The CDR3 sequence: CASSQGGETQYF. The CDR3 DNA is TGTGCCAGCAGTCAGGGTGGAGAGACCCAGTACTTC.

The chain links TRBV27 to TRBJ1-2, with D maybe TRBD1 (6 bases). Germline V CDR1 and CDR2: MNHEY, SMNVEV (reference sequence). The CDR3 loop spans 14 amino acids. Between the trimmed V and J ends, which lost 3 bases and 8 bases, there was a span of 16 bases. Here the CDR3 reads CASSFNRASKGYTF. CDR3 bases: TGTGCCAGCAGTTTTAACAGGGCCTCGAAAGGCTACACCTTC.

This clone has only one observation. This chain links TRBV6-6 with TRBJ1-3; 7 nucleotides match TRBD1. This CDR3 comprises 15 residues. Germline CDR1 is MNHNY and CDR2 is SVGAGI (reference sequence). V shed 4 bases, J shed 0 bases, and the junction held 3 bases outside the gene matches. The CDR3 nucleotides are TGTGCCAGCAGTTGGACAGGACGCTCTGGAAACACCATATATTTT. Translation gives CASSWTGRSGNTIYF.

J is TRBJ2-5 and V is TRBV29-1; unclear D gene. This CDR3 has 12 amino acids. Trimming cost V 4 bases and J 1 base, with 7 bases left between them. Germline CDR1 SQVTM, CDR2 ANQGSEA. CDR3 region: CSVGAIQETQYF. CDR3 bases: TGCAGCGTTGGAGCGATCCAAGAGACCCAGTACTTC.

The chain couples TRBV5-6 to TRBJ2-7; tentatively, D is TRBD1 (6 bases). Between the trimmed V and J ends, which lost 1 base and 5 bases, there was a span of 10 bases. CDR1 and CDR2 from the germline V gene are SGHDT and YYEEEE. CDR3 length equals 13 residues. CDR3 coding DNA: TGTGCCAGCAGCTTGACACAGGGACACGAGCAGTACTTC. As protein: CASSLTQGHEQYF.

The rearrangement joins TRBV4-1 to TRBJ1-2; TRBD1 might be the D (6 bases). Trimming took 0 bases from V and 4 from J, leaving 12 bases between them. Germline V gene data show CDR1 as MGHRA and CDR2 as YSYEKL. This CDR3 comprises 15 residues. This chain's CDR3 is CASSQDGGGAYGYTF. In DNA form, the CDR3 reads TGCGCCAGCAGCCAAGATGGGGGCGGTGCCTATGGCTACACCTTC.

This clone has only a few counts. The CDR3 nucleotides read TGTGCCAGCAGCGCCGGGGGGAGAGGGGAGACCCAGTACTTC. Protein sequence: CASSAGGRGETQYF. The chain links TRBV21-1 to TRBJ2-5; no DNA check was done on the table's D call, TRBD2. TRBV21-1 is flagged as a pseudogene. This CDR3 has 14 residues.

This clone has only one observation. This chain uses TRBV14 with TRBJ2-7; TRBD2 agrees at 10 bases. The CDR3 has 23 residues. Germline values: CDR1 SGHDN, CDR2 FVKESK. Trimming removed 5 bases from V and 0 bases from J; junction bases left unmatched: 28. Here the CDR3 reads CASSKVPGQAVAGGSRSSYEQYF. Here the CDR3 DNA reads TGTGCCAGCAGCAAGGTCCCGGGACAGGCAGTAGCGGGGGGCTCCCGAAGCTCCTACGAGCAGTACTTC.

Written as DNA, the CDR3 is TGTGCCAGCAGCCCGTCGGGGGGGTCCTACGAGCAGTACTTC. It codes for CASSPSGGSYEQYF. The chain has TRBV7-9 and TRBJ2-7; 8 bases match TRBD2. The trim removed 5 bases at V and 1 base at J, leaving 4 bases unmatched. Per germline, CDR1 SEHNR and CDR2 FQNEAQ (reference sequence). The CDR3 runs 14 residues.

V usage is TRBV7-9 and J usage is TRBJ1-3, with a possible D match to TRBD1 (6 bases). V lost 5 bases, J lost 5 bases, and 13 bases lay in between. CDR1 is SEHNR and CDR2 is FQNEAQ in the germline V gene (reference sequence). The CDR3 sequence is 14 residues long. The CDR3 sequence is CASSVQGFRNTIYF. CDR3 coding DNA: TGTGCCAGCAGCGTACAGGGTTTTAGAAACACCATATATTTT.

CDR3 sequence reads: CASSVEVRGIYYEQYF. CDR3 DNA sequence: TGTGCCAGCAGCGTAGAAGTCAGGGGGATTTACTACGAGCAGTACTTC. The chain carries TRBV9 and TRBJ2-7; 7 nucleotides agree with TRBD1. Germline V gene lookup returns CDR1 SGDLS and CDR2 YYNGEE. The CDR3 is 16 amino acids. V was clipped by 0 bases and J by 3 bases; unmatched bases: 9.

This CDR3 is CASSLHSGNTIYF. CDR3 DNA: TGTGCCAGCAGCTTACACTCTGGAAACACCATATATTTT. The rearrangement joins TRBV7-2 to TRBJ1-3, with D uncertain. Trimming removed 2 bases from V and 0 bases from J, with 2 bases in between. This CDR3 has 13 amino acids. Per germline, CDR1 SGHTA and CDR2 FQGNSA.

The V and J genes are TRBV18 and TRBJ1-6; 10 nucleotides line up with TRBD1. Germline V gene sequence: CDR1 KGHSH, CDR2 LQKENI. The CDR3 sequence is 17 residues long. V was clipped by 3 bases and J by 6 bases; unmatched bases: 8. The CDR3 reads CASSPSGTGDFNSPLHF. The CDR3, as DNA: TGTGCCAGCTCACCTTCTGGGACAGGGGATTTTAATTCACCCCTCCACTTT.

This clone was seen more than once but under ten times. The genes are TRBV9 and TRBJ1-4; 7 nucleotides line up with TRBD1. The J segment lost 8 bases and the V segment lost 3 bases, leaving 10 bases of the junction unmatched. From germline, CDR1 is SGDLS and CDR2 YYNGEE. This CDR3 is 15 amino acids long. This CDR3 is CASSAEQGSGEKLFF. DNA of the CDR3: TGTGCCAGCAGCGCAGAACAGGGGTCGGGGGAAAAACTGTTTTTT.

The J gene is TRBJ1-5, the V gene TRBV2; possibly TRBD1 for D (6 bases). V was trimmed by 2 bases and J by 7 bases, leaving 15 bases between them. Germline CDR1 is SNHLY and CDR2 is FYNNEI. The CDR3 length is 15 residues. DNA for the CDR3: TGTGCCAGCAGTGAAATGGGGGAGAGGGGGCAGCCCCAGCATTTT. The encoded protein is CASSEMGERGQPQHF.

The V call is TRBV9, the J call TRBJ2-1; the match to TRBD2 covers 12 bases. The germline gives CDR1 SGDLS, CDR2 YYNGEE. This CDR3 comprises 15 residues. Losses at the gene ends were 2 bases for V and 4 bases for J; bases not matched to a gene: 1. DNA of the CDR3: TGTGCCAGCAGCGTCGGGACTAGCGGGTACAATGAGCAGTTCTTC. Translating it yields CASSVGTSGYNEQFF.

This clone was recorded at least ten times. The J gene is TRBJ2-2, the V gene TRBV4-2; 7 bases map to TRBD2. The CDR3 is 14 amino acids. Per the germline V gene, CDR1 is LGHNA and CDR2 is YNFKEQ. V lost 1 base, J lost 10 bases, and 6 bases stayed unmatched. CDR3 sequence: CASSQGLAAVELFF. The CDR3, as DNA: TGTGCCAGCAGCCAAGGGCTAGCGGCAGTGGAGCTGTTTTTT.